This T cell receptor beta chain was recorded in a study of shared clonotypes between healthy human individuals. The CDR3 runs to 12 residues. CDR1 and CDR2 (germline): SGDLS, YYNGEE. Trimming removed 3 bases from V and 7 bases from J, with 9 bases in between. The method was immunoSEQ multiplex PCR; TCRdb's version includes in-frame clones alone and lacks a portion of them. The sample contains more than 500,000 clones, about 96% of which appear only once. This sequence joins TRBV9 and TRBJ2-3, with a possible D match to TRBD2 (5 bases). The sequence derives from a woman in her 30s in good health. Sequenced material: naive CD4+ T cells sorted from blood. Indicated subset: CD45RA+ positively selected. The CDR3 sequence is CASSGTENTQYF. CDR3 nucleotide sequence: TGTGCCAGCAGCGGGACTGAAAATACGCAGTATTTT.